This entry lists 7 T cell receptor beta chains sequenced from one sample in a study of brain T cells in children with intractable seizures. Measured with immunoSEQ multiplex PCR; TCRdb has only the in-frame clones, and not every one. The profile shows 110,000 or so clones, around 94% of them singletons. Sequencing used peripheral blood, obtained at surgery. Source of these receptors: a boy younger than two with hemimegalencephaly and intractable seizures.

V and J are TRBV27 and TRBJ1-6; D might be TRBD1 (6 bases). The V gene lost 4 bases and the J gene lost 7 bases, with 11 bases spanning the gap. The germline CDR1 and CDR2 sequences are MNHEY and SMNVEV (reference sequence). The CDR3 consists of 14 residues. This CDR3 reads CASSWTDGNSPLHF. Written as DNA, the CDR3 is TGTGCCAGCAGTTGGACAGATGGAAATTCACCCCTCCACTTT.

The chain recombines TRBV7-9 with TRBJ2-1; no firm D call. The germline V gene encodes CDR1 SEHNR and CDR2 FQNEAQ (reference sequence). The CDR3 is 12 residues long. Trimming cost V 5 bases and J 7 bases, with 9 bases left between them. The CDR3 here is CASSPAANEQFF. The CDR3 nucleotides are TGTGCCAGCAGCCCGGCGGCGAATGAGCAGTTCTTC.

The chain carries TRBV2 and TRBJ2-2; D is possibly TRBD1 (6 bases). Per the germline V gene, CDR1 is SNHLY and CDR2 is FYNNEI. CDR3 length equals 16 residues. Trimming took off 7 bases at V and 1 base at J, with 16 bases between the two ends. CDR3: CASTSHARGNTGELFF. The CDR3 nucleotides read TGTGCCAGCACCTCCCATGCCAGGGGGAACACCGGGGAGCTGTTTTTT.

The chain is built from TRBV28 and TRBJ2-5; TRBD1 or TRBD2 may be the D gene (5 bases each). The CDR3 totals 15 residues. The germline gives CDR1 MDHEN, CDR2 SYDVKM. Trimming removed 2 bases at V and 4 bases at J, with 14 bases between. The CDR3: CASSLGGAVGETQYF. DNA of the CDR3: TGTGCCAGCAGTTTAGGGGGAGCGGTTGGAGAGACCCAGTACTTC.

The chain carries TRBV5-6 and TRBJ1-6; no clear D. The CDR3 runs 13 residues. The germline CDR1 and CDR2 sequences are SGHDT and YYEEEE. Trimming stripped 0 bases from V and 9 bases from J, with 7 bases between. The CDR3: CASSLAQASPLHF. The CDR3 region has the DNA TGTGCCAGCAGCTTGGCCCAGGCTTCACCCCTCCACTTT.

This chain links TRBV15 with TRBJ1-6; the D gene is possibly TRBD1 (5 bases). Germline V gene data show CDR1 as LNHNV and CDR2 as YYDKDF (reference sequence). This CDR3 spans 15 amino acids. Trimming removed 0 bases at V and 6 bases at J, with 9 bases between. Here the CDR3 reads CATSRDGRVNSPLHF. In nucleotides, the CDR3 is TGTGCCACCAGCAGAGATGGCAGGGTTAATTCACCCCTCCACTTT.

The chain carries TRBV7-9 and TRBJ2-7; TRBD1 or TRBD2 may be the D gene (5 bases each). Germline CDR1 is SEHNR and CDR2 is FQNEAQ (reference sequence). This CDR3 region has 15 residues. V was shortened by 7 bases and J by 0 bases, with 16 bases between the two germline ends. The CDR3 nucleotides read TGTGCCAGCACAAACCGGGACGCCCCCTCCTACGAGCAGTACTTC. It translates to CASTNRDAPSYEQYF. The whole variable domain, remainder taken from reference TRBV7-9 and TRBJ2-7, is DTGVSQNPRHKITKRGQNVTFRCDPISEHNRLYWYRQTLGQGPEFLTYFQNEAQLEKSRLLSDRFSAERPKGSFSTLEIQRTEQGDSAMYLCASTNRDAPSYEQYFGPGTRLTVT.